There are a few counts of the clone carrying this T cell receptor beta chain. Profiling relied on immunoSEQ multiplex PCR, and the TCRdb table lists in-frame clones only, not all of them. This table holds over 200,000 clones, about 83% found once. The record originates from a study of blood T cell repertoires in COVID-19. The CDR3 sequence is 14 residues long. Germline-derived CDR1 and CDR2 are SGHKS and YYEKEE (reference sequence). With V trimmed by 2 bases and J by 0 bases, 1 base remained unmatched. The source material was peripheral blood. This receptor was identified in a woman in her twenties or thirties with COVID-19, enrolled during active disease. The chain joins TRBV5-5 to TRBJ1-1; 7 positions match TRBD1. CDR3 sequence: CASSLGTVNTEAFF. CDR3 in DNA: TGTGCCAGCAGCTTAGGGACAGTGAACACTGAAGCTTTCTTT.